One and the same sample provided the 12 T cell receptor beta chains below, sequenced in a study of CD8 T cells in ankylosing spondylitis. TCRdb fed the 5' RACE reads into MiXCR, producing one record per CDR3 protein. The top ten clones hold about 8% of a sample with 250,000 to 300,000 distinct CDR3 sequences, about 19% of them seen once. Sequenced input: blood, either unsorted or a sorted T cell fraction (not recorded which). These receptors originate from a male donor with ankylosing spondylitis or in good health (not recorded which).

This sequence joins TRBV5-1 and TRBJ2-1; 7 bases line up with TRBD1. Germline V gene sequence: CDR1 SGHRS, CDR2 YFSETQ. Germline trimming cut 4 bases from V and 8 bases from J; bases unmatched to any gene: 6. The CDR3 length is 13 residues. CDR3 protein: CASSPGQPDEQFF. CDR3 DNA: TGCGCCAGCAGCCCGGGACAGCCCGATGAGCAGTTCTTC.

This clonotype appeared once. As DNA, the CDR3 is TGTGCCAGCAGCTTGTCGTACACCGGGGAGCTGTTTTTT. Translating it yields CASSLSYTGELFF. The chain has TRBV5-6 and TRBJ2-2; unclear D gene. V was cut by 1 base and J by 3 bases, with 4 bases left in between. The CDR3 has 13 residues. Germline V gives CDR1 SGHDT, CDR2 YYEEEE.

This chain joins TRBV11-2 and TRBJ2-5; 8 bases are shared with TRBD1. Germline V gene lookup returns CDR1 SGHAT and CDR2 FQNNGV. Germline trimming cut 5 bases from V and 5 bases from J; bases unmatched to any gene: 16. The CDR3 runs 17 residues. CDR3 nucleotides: TGTGCCAGCAGCCCCGGACAGGGTGGAGGCCTTAGGGAGACCCAGTACTTC. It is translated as CASSPGQGGGLRETQYF. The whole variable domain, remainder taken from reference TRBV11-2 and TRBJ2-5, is EAGVAQSPRYKIIEKRQSVAFWCNPISGHATLYWYQQILGQGPKLLIQFQNNGVVDDSQLPKDRFSAERLKGVDSTLKIQPAKLEDSAVYLCASSPGQGGGLRETQYFGPGTRLLVL.

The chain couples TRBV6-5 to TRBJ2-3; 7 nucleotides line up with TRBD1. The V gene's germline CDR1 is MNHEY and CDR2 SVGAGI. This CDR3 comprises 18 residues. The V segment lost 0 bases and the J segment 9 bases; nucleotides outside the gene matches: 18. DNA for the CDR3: TGTGCCAGCAGTTACTCGTGGGAACAGGGGACCTCACGTGGCACGCAGTATTTT. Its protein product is CASSYSWEQGTSRGTQYF.

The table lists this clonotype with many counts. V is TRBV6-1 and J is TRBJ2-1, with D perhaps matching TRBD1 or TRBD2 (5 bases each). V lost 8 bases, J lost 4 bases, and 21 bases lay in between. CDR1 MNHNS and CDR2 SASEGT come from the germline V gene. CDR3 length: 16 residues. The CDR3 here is CASARSRGVGYNEQFF. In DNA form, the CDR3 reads TGTGCCAGCGCCAGGTCTCGGGGCGTAGGTTACAATGAGCAGTTCTTC.

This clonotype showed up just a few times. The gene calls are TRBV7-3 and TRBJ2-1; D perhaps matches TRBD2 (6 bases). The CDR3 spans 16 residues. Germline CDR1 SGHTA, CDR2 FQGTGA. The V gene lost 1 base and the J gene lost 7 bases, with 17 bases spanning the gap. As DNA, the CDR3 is TGTGCCAGCAGCTTAATGGGACTGTCTGTTTTGAATGAGCAGTTCTTC. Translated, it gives CASSLMGLSVLNEQFF.

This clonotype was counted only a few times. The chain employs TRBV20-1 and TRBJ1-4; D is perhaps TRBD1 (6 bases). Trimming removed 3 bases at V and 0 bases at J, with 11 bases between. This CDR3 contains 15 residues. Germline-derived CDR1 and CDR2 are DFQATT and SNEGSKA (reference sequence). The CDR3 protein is CSASPPGATNEKLFF. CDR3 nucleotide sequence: TGCAGTGCTAGTCCCCCAGGGGCAACTAATGAAAAACTGTTTTTT.

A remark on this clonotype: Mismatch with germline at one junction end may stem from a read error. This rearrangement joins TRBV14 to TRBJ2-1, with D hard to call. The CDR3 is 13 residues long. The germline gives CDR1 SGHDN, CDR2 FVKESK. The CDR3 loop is CASSQKGYNAQFF. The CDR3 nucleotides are TGTGCCAGCAGCCAAAAGGGTTACAATGCGCAGTTCTTC.

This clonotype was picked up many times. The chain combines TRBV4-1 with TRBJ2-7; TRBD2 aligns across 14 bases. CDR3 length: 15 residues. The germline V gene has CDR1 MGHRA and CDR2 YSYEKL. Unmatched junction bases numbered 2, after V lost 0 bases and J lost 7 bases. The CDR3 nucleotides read TGCGCCAGCAGCCAAGAGGGACTAGCGGGAGAAGAGCAGTACGTC. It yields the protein CASSQEGLAGEEQYV.

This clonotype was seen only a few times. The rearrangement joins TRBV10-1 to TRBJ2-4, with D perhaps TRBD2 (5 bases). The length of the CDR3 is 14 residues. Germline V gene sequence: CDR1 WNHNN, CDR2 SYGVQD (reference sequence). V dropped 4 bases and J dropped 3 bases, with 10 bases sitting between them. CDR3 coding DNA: TGCGCCAGCAGTGCCGGGGTGGGCAAAAACATTCAGTACTTC. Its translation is CASSAGVGKNIQYF.

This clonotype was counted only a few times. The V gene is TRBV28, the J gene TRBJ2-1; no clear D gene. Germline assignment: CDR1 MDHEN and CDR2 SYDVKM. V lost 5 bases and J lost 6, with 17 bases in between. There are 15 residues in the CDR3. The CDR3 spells CASSPQWLVGNEQFF. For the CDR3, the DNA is TGTGCCAGCAGTCCCCAGTGGCTAGTCGGCAATGAGCAGTTCTTC. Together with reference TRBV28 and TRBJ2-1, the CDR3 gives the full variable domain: DVKVTQSSRYLVKRTGEKVFLECVQDMDHENMFWYRQDPGLGLRLIYFSYDVKMKEKGDIPEGYSVSREKKERFSLILESASTNQTSMYLCASSPQWLVGNEQFFGPGTRLTVL.

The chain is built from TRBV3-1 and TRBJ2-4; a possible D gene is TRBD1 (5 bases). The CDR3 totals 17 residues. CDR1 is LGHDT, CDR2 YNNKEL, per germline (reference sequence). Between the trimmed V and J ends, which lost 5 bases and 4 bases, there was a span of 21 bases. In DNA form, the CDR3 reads TGTGCCAGCAGCAATCAGGTCTCTTGGACACAAAAAAACATTCAGTACTTC. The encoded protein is CASSNQVSWTQKNIQYF.